The sequence of this T cell receptor (beta chain) was determined in a study of T-cell memory formation after mild COVID-19. TCRdb re-called the 5' RACE reads through MiXCR, storing one row per CDR3 protein. This table has hundreds of thousands of distinct CDR3 sequences, roughly 17% appearing once. Findings of the study overall: Day 15 to 85 contracting clones showed balanced CD4/CD8; day 15 to 37 expanders favored CD4+.

Germline V CDR1 and CDR2: SNHLY, FYNNEI. V shed 7 bases and J shed 1 base, with 10 bases lying between them. The CDR3 loop spans 13 amino acids. About this clonotype: Its antigen is undetermined.

This rearrangement joins TRBV2 to TRBJ1-1; possibly TRBD1 for D (6 bases). Source material: PBMCs or a T cell subset sorted from them (not recorded which). The sequence was obtained from an adult woman who had mild COVID-19 (a few samples of this study predate the infection). Cell type and time point are not known. The CDR3 nucleotides read TGTGCCAGCAAAGGGACATCGAACACTGAAGCTTTCTTT. Its protein is CASKGTSNTEAFF.